Below are 13 T cell receptor beta chains sequenced from a single sample in a study of shared clonotypes between healthy human individuals. CD8 cells classed as naive were CD45RO-negative and positively selected for CCR7, excluding terminally differentiated effector memory CD45RA+ cells. Sequencing used immunoSEQ multiplex PCR; TCRdb keeps in-frame clones, though not all of them. There are about 2.1 million clones in the sample; around 93% occur only once, and less than 2% lies in the top ten. The sample comprised naive CD8+ T cells from PBMCs. The receptors derive from a man younger than 35 in good health. Some clones in this sample may be carry-over from other donors' samples.

V usage is TRBV21-1 and J usage is TRBJ2-7; the D call of TRBD2 is as the table states it, not checked on the DNA. TRBV21-1 is reported as a pseudogene. The length of the CDR3 is 17 residues. The CDR3: CASSKGRAGLMDYEQYF. CDR3 sequence (DNA): TGTGCCAGCAGCAAAGGGAGAGCGGGATTAATGGACTACGAGCAGTACTTC.

This chain joins TRBV29-1 and TRBJ2-1; either TRBD1 or TRBD2 may supply D (5 bases each). The CDR3 contains 14 residues. Germline V gives CDR1 SQVTM, CDR2 ANQGSEA. V dropped 2 bases and J dropped 3 bases, with 11 bases sitting between them. The CDR3 protein is CSVESGPFYNEQFF. As DNA, the CDR3 is TGCAGCGTTGAATCGGGACCCTTCTACAATGAGCAGTTCTTC.

This clone was counted once. The chain has TRBV19 and TRBJ1-1; possible D gene TRBD1, 5 bases. This CDR3 region has 16 residues. Germline V gene data show CDR1 as LNHDA and CDR2 as SQIVND (reference sequence). The V gene lost 1 base and the J gene lost 0 bases, with 12 bases spanning the gap. The CDR3 region is CASSIGQQVMNTEAFF. The CDR3 DNA reads as TGTGCCAGTAGTATAGGGCAACAGGTCATGAACACTGAAGCTTTCTTT.

This clone was observed once. The gene calls are TRBV11-2 and TRBJ2-7; 7 nucleotides match TRBD1. From germline, CDR1 is SGHAT and CDR2 FQNNGV. The CDR3 is 14 residues long. V shed 5 bases and J 3 bases; nucleotides not matched to a gene: 7. The CDR3 nucleotides are TGTGCCAGCAGCCCGGACAGGCTAATCTACGAGCAGTACTTC. Its protein product is CASSPDRLIYEQYF.

The chain joins TRBV28 to TRBJ1-2; maybe TRBD1 (6 bases). The germline gives CDR1 MDHEN, CDR2 SYDVKM. V shed 6 bases and J shed 0 bases, with 14 bases lying between them. The CDR3 contains 15 residues. DNA for the CDR3: TGTGCCAGCAGCCCGGGGACATTCCCTAACTATGGCTACACCTTC. The encoded protein is CASSPGTFPNYGYTF.

The chain employs TRBV7-8 and TRBJ2-7, with D unclear. This CDR3 is 17 amino acids long. The V end was cut by 5 bases, the J end by 2 bases, with 22 bases between. CDR1 SGHVS and CDR2 FQNEAQ come from the germline V gene. CDR3 nucleotide sequence: TGTGCCAGCAGCCCCCATGGTCTTCTAACGGGCCCCTACGAGCAGTACTTC. It codes for CASSPHGLLTGPYEQYF.

The DNA of the CDR3 is TGTGCCAGCTCACTGGACACTTACATTCAGTACTTC. Amino acid sequence: CASSLDTYIQYF. The chain employs TRBV18 and TRBJ2-4; maybe TRBD1 (5 bases). CDR1 KGHSH and CDR2 LQKENI come from the germline V gene. Trimming took 4 bases from V and 8 from J, leaving 9 bases between them. The CDR3 runs 12 residues.

This clone was picked up one time. This CDR3 is also generated by other DNA sequences in the sample. The chain links TRBV7-6 to TRBJ2-3; D gene ambiguous. CDR1 and CDR2 from the germline V gene are SGHVS and FNYEAQ. The V and J ends lost 3 bases and 0 bases respectively, with 10 bases between them. This CDR3 spans 15 amino acids. The CDR3 loop reads CASSLLATSTDTQYF. Here the CDR3 DNA reads TGTGCCAGCAGCTTGTTAGCAACTAGCACAGATACGCAGTATTTT.

The gene calls are TRBV28 and TRBJ1-4; D may be TRBD1 (5 bases). The CDR3 runs 15 residues. Trimming removed 2 bases from V and 5 bases from J, with 12 bases in between. The V gene's germline CDR1 is MDHEN and CDR2 SYDVKM. The CDR3, as DNA: TGTGCCAGCAGTTTAGGGCCGGGACGCAATGAAAAACTGTTTTTT. This translates into CASSLGPGRNEKLFF.

The V gene is TRBV11-2, the J gene TRBJ2-7; maybe TRBD1 (5 bases). Trimming cost V 4 bases and J 2 bases, with 18 bases left between them. The CDR3 sequence is 16 residues long. CDR1 is SGHAT and CDR2 is FQNNGV in the germline V gene. This CDR3 reads CASSSPGDRPTYEQYF. The CDR3 DNA reads TGTGCCAGCAGCTCTCCTGGAGACAGACCCACCTACGAGCAGTACTTC. Combining the CDR3 with reference TRBV11-2 and TRBJ2-7 gives the whole variable domain EAGVAQSPRYKIIEKRQSVAFWCNPISGHATLYWYQQILGQGPKLLIQFQNNGVVDDSQLPKDRFSAERLKGVDSTLKIQPAKLEDSAVYLCASSSPGDRPTYEQYFGPGTRLTVT.

V gene TRBV10-1 combines with J gene TRBJ2-7, with 11 positions matching TRBD1. J lost 5 bases, V lost 1 base, and 4 bases had no gene match. The CDR3 is 15 residues long. Germline CDR1 reads WNHNN; CDR2 reads SYGVQD (reference sequence). The CDR3 sequence is CASSEWGQGVHEQYF. The CDR3 coding sequence is TGCGCCAGCAGTGAGTGGGGACAGGGGGTCCACGAGCAGTACTTC.

The chain carries TRBV7-9 and TRBJ2-3; possibly TRBD2 for D (5 bases). CDR1 is SEHNR, CDR2 FQNEAQ, per germline (reference sequence). V was cut by 5 bases and J by 1 base, with 16 bases left in between. The CDR3 covers 16 residues. The CDR3 sequence: CASSPSWNLGTDTQYF. CDR3 in DNA: TGTGCCAGCAGCCCTAGCTGGAACTTGGGCACAGATACGCAGTATTTT.

The chain is built from TRBV28 and TRBJ2-5; TRBD2 might be the D (7 bases). The CDR3 consists of 14 residues. The germline gives CDR1 MDHEN, CDR2 SYDVKM. Trimming removed 8 bases from V and 9 bases from J, with 22 bases in between. The CDR3 here is CASLMGRGARAQYF. In nucleotides, the CDR3 is TGTGCCAGCCTAATGGGTCGGGGGGCCAGGGCCCAGTACTTC.